One and the same sample provided the 21 T cell receptor beta chains below, sequenced in a study of PD-L1 blockade in urothelial cancer. The method was immunoSEQ multiplex PCR; TCRdb's version includes in-frame clones alone and lacks a portion of them. The sample comprises tens of thousands of clones, around 81% of which are singletons, and 3.2% rests with the top ten. As for time point: pretreatment peripheral blood. This specimen was PBMCs, taken around atezolizumab (anti-PD-L1) treatment. The receptors were gathered from a man between 65 and 85 years old with urothelial cancer.

This rearrangement joins TRBV12-5 to TRBJ1-2, with TRBD1 matching 9 bases. The CDR3 consists of 15 residues. Germline V gene lookup returns CDR1 LGHNT and CDR2 FRNRAP. V shed 3 bases, J shed 6 bases, and the junction held 8 bases outside the gene matches. Here the CDR3 reads CASGFSTGTGNGYTF. The CDR3 region has the DNA TGTGCTAGTGGTTTCTCGACCGGGACAGGGAATGGCTACACCTTC.

V gene TRBV2 combines with J gene TRBJ2-2, with D perhaps matching TRBD2 (6 bases). V was shortened by 9 bases and J by 5 bases, with 13 bases between the two germline ends. Per germline, CDR1 SNHLY and CDR2 FYNNEI. This CDR3 has 13 residues. The CDR3 DNA is TGTGCCAGTGGTACTAGCTATACCGGGGAGCTGTTTTTT. Its protein is CASGTSYTGELFF.

This clone has a single count. This rearrangement joins TRBV5-1 to TRBJ2-7; 10 nucleotides match TRBD2. The V segment lost 4 bases and the J segment 3 bases; nucleotides outside the gene matches: 7. CDR3 size: 15 residues. Germline V gives CDR1 SGHRS, CDR2 YFSETQ. This chain's CDR3 is CASSVGGLALYEQYF. DNA of the CDR3: TGCGCCAGCAGCGTTGGGGGACTAGCGCTCTACGAGCAGTACTTC. The full variable domain, its missing parts supplied by reference TRBV5-1 and TRBJ2-7, is KAGVTQTPRYLIKTRGQQVTLSCSPISGHRSVSWYQQTPGQGLQFLFEYFSETQRNKGNFPGRFSGRQFSNSRSEMNVSTLELGDSALYLCASSVGGLALYEQYFGPGTRLTVT.

This chain connects TRBV5-4 to TRBJ2-3; TRBD2 aligns across 10 bases. Germline CDR1 reads SGHNT; CDR2 reads YYREEE (reference sequence). The CDR3 spans 16 residues. With V trimmed by 1 base and J by 4 bases, 6 bases remained unmatched. The CDR3 sequence: CASSLLGLAAPDTQYF. The DNA of the CDR3 is TGTGCCAGCAGCTTGCTAGGACTAGCGGCCCCAGATACGCAGTATTTT.

The V call is TRBV30, the J call TRBJ2-7; D is possibly TRBD2 (6 bases). Germline V lookup: CDR1 GTSNPN, CDR2 SVGIG (reference sequence). The CDR3 has 13 amino acids. The V end was cut by 3 bases, the J end by 3 bases, with 12 bases between. Here the CDR3 reads CAWRFHGSYEQYF. The DNA of the CDR3 is TGTGCCTGGAGGTTCCACGGGAGCTACGAGCAGTACTTC.

This clone was found a few times. This sequence joins TRBV9 and TRBJ2-7, with TRBD1 as a possible D gene (6 bases). Trimming pared 0 bases from V and 3 bases from J, leaving 10 bases between. The germline V gene encodes CDR1 SGDLS and CDR2 YYNGEE. The CDR3 is 14 amino acids. CDR3 DNA sequence: TGTGCCAGCAGCGTAGCAGGGGAAAACTACGAGCAGTACTTC. Protein: CASSVAGENYEQYF.

The rearrangement joins TRBV11-3 to TRBJ1-5; D ambiguous. The CDR3 loop spans 15 amino acids. Germline values: CDR1 SGHNT, CDR2 YENEEA. Trimming left V 5 bases short and J 1 base short, with 12 bases between. The CDR3 bases are TGTGCCAGCAGCCGAGACTATTACAGCAATCAGCCCCAGCATTTT. Protein sequence: CASSRDYYSNQPQHF.

The CDR3 sequence: CASSDPPYSYNEQFF. The CDR3 region has the DNA TGTGCCAGCAGTGATCCCCCGTACTCCTACAATGAGCAGTTCTTC. V usage is TRBV6-1 and J usage is TRBJ2-1; no clear D. This CDR3 is 15 amino acids long. In germline, CDR1 is MNHNS, CDR2 SASEGT. Trimming removed 3 bases at V and 0 bases at J, with 9 bases between.

The chain combines TRBV7-8 with TRBJ1-5, with D perhaps matching TRBD1 (6 bases). V shed 1 base and J shed 4 bases, with 14 bases lying between them. This CDR3 has 16 amino acids. Germline V lookup: CDR1 SGHVS, CDR2 FQNEAQ. In DNA form, the CDR3 reads TGTGCCAGCAGCTTAGAGGCCGGACAGAGAAATCAGCCCCAGCATTTT. Amino acid sequence: CASSLEAGQRNQPQHF.

The CDR3 loop is CASSKGLASDTQYF. As DNA, the CDR3 is TGTGCCAGCAGCAAGGGACTAGCGTCAGATACGCAGTATTTT. The genes are TRBV7-2 and TRBJ2-3, with TRBD2 matching over 10 bases. The V segment lost 5 bases and the J segment 4 bases; nucleotides outside the gene matches: 3. The V gene's germline CDR1 is SGHTA and CDR2 FQGNSA. CDR3 length equals 14 residues.

This sequence joins TRBV19 and TRBJ2-2; 8 bases align to TRBD2. Germline V gene lookup returns CDR1 LNHDA and CDR2 SQIVND (reference sequence). This CDR3 contains 13 residues. After removal of 5 bases from V and 7 bases from J, the junction contained 3 bases not matched to a gene. In DNA, the CDR3 is TGTGCCAGTAGTCCCGGGGGGGGCGGGGAGCTGTTTTTT. Translated: CASSPGGGGELFF.

This clone was seen only once. Other DNA sequences in the same sample also yield this CDR3. The chain combines TRBV7-9 with TRBJ1-4, with 7 positions matching TRBD1. Germline assignment: CDR1 SEHNR and CDR2 FQNEAQ (reference sequence). With V trimmed by 1 base and J by 4 bases, 0 bases remained unmatched. This CDR3 spans 14 amino acids. The CDR3 sequence: CASSLGDSNEKLFF. CDR3 sequence (DNA): TGTGCCAGCAGCTTAGGGGACAGTAATGAAAAACTGTTTTTT.

V gene TRBV28 combines with J gene TRBJ2-1, with D perhaps TRBD2 (6 bases). Per germline, CDR1 MDHEN and CDR2 SYDVKM. Trimming left V 1 base short and J 6 bases short, with 16 bases between. The CDR3 spans 16 residues. CDR3 in amino acids: CASSLSLAAFFNEQFF. Here the CDR3 DNA reads TGTGCCAGCAGTTTATCGTTAGCGGCCTTCTTCAATGAGCAGTTCTTC.

The rearrangement joins TRBV28 to TRBJ2-1; 7 nucleotides line up with TRBD1. Germline assignment: CDR1 MDHEN and CDR2 SYDVKM. The V gene end was trimmed by 6 bases and the J gene end by 5 bases; junction bases not matched to a gene: 7. This CDR3 contains 14 residues. As DNA, the CDR3 is TGTGCCAGCAGCCTCCTAGGGACAGACAATGAGCAGTTCTTC. It is translated as CASSLLGTDNEQFF.

In DNA form, the CDR3 reads TGCGCCAGCAGCTTGTACAGGGAATCCTACAATGAGCAGTTCTTC. It codes for CASSLYRESYNEQFF. V gene TRBV5-1 combines with J gene TRBJ2-1; D is perhaps TRBD1 (6 bases). Germline CDR1 reads SGHRS; CDR2 reads YFSETQ. This CDR3 is 15 amino acids long. Trimming left V 1 base short and J 1 base short, with 9 bases between.

The chain combines TRBV15 with TRBJ1-1; D gene unclear. The CDR3 is 13 residues long. Trimming pared 1 base from V and 5 bases from J, leaving 8 bases between. Germline V gives CDR1 LNHNV, CDR2 YYDKDF (reference sequence). The CDR3 bases are TGTGCCACCAGCAGAGGTCGCGGAACTGAAGCTTTCTTT. Its translation is CATSRGRGTEAFF.

In regard to this clone: This CDR3 is also generated by other DNA sequences in the sample. This chain links TRBV30 with TRBJ2-3, with 8 bases matching TRBD2. The germline CDR1 and CDR2 sequences are GTSNPN and SVGIG (reference sequence). Trimming at V came to 0 bases and at J to 6 bases, leaving 2 bases not matched to a gene. The CDR3 length is 13 residues. The CDR3 bases are TGTGCCTGGAGTGTAACGGGAGGGGATACGCAGTATTTT. Its protein is CAWSVTGGDTQYF. The variable domain in full, with the rest retrieved from reference TRBV30 and TRBJ2-3, is SQTIHQWPATLVQPVGSPLSLECTVEGTSNPNLYWYRQAAGRGLQLLFYSVGIGQISSEVPQNLSASRPQDRQFILSSKKLLLSDSGFYLCAWSVTGGDTQYFGPGTRLTVL.

This clone was found once. This rearrangement joins TRBV4-1 to TRBJ2-1; TRBD2 might be the D (6 bases). V lost 1 base to trimming and J lost 2 bases, with 12 bases between them. The length of the CDR3 is 16 residues. The germline V gene encodes CDR1 MGHRA and CDR2 YSYEKL. The CDR3 nucleotides are TGCGCCAGCAGCCAAGCACCCGGGGGAGCCTACAATGAGCAGTTCTTC. It yields the protein CASSQAPGGAYNEQFF.

V gene TRBV20-1 combines with J gene TRBJ2-1, with 7 bases aligning to TRBD2. Germline values: CDR1 DFQATT, CDR2 SNEGSKA (reference sequence). CDR3 length: 11 residues. The CDR3 protein is CSGLGDNEQFF. As DNA, the CDR3 is TGCAGCGGACTAGGCGACAATGAGCAGTTCTTC.

The chain recombines TRBV19 with TRBJ2-1; the match to TRBD2 covers 9 bases. There are 14 residues in the CDR3. Germline CDR1 reads LNHDA; CDR2 reads SQIVND (reference sequence). The junction had 2 bases not matched to a gene; V was cut back by 4 bases and J by 4 bases. The CDR3 DNA sequence: TGTGCCAGTAGTAAAACTAGCGGGTACAATGAGCAGTTCTTC. Translating gives CASSKTSGYNEQFF. The variable domain in full, completed from reference TRBV19 and TRBJ2-1, reads DGGITQSPKYLFRKEGQNVTLSCEQNLNHDAMYWYRQDPGQGLRLIYYSQIVNDFQKGDIAEGYSVSREKKESFPLTVTSAQKNPTAFYLCASSKTSGYNEQFFGPGTRLTVL.

V and J are TRBV7-9 and TRBJ1-2; maybe TRBD1 (6 bases). Per germline, CDR1 SEHNR and CDR2 FQNEAQ (reference sequence). CDR3 size: 15 residues. Between the trimmed V and J ends, which lost 2 bases and 0 bases, there was a span of 10 bases. The DNA of the CDR3 is TGTGCCAGCAGCTTAAGCAGGGGACCTAACTATGGCTACACCTTC. Protein product: CASSLSRGPNYGYTF.